This is a list of T cell receptor beta chains from one sample in a study of cytomegalovirus exposure and HLA in healthy donors. Sequencing was performed with immunoSEQ multiplex PCR; in TCRdb, only in-frame clones are kept and a portion is missing. The data hold some 180,000 clones, with roughly 79% observed a single time. Material for sequencing was PBMCs. Receptors were obtained from a male donor in good health and CMV-seronegative. Each CDR3 is given with its conserved first and last residue. D genes are given only for firm matches. Size is omitted from some rows. Given values are once, few, many or a class for expanded clones.

clone size: -
V gene: TRBV9
D gene: TRBD2
J gene: TRBJ2-3
CDR3 DNA: TGTGCCAGCAGCTCAACGGGACTAGCGGGGGGCCGGGGAGATACGCAGTATTTT
CDR3 protein: CASSSTGLAGGRGDTQYF

clone size: -
V gene: TRBV7-3
D gene: -
J gene: TRBJ2-1
CDR3 DNA: TGTGCCAGCAGCTTAACGACAGACAATGAGCAGTTCTTC
CDR3 protein: CASSLTTDNEQFF

clone size: -
V gene: TRBV13
D gene: -
J gene: TRBJ1-6
CDR3 DNA: TGTGCCAGCAGCTTAGGGTCCGGGAATTCACCCCTCCACTTT
CDR3 protein: CASSLGSGNSPLHF

clone size: once
V gene: TRBV7-9
D gene: -
J gene: TRBJ1-1
CDR3 DNA: TGTGCCAGCAGCTCGACATTTAACACTGAAGCTTTCTTT
CDR3 protein: CASSSTFNTEAFF

clone size: -
V gene: TRBV2
D gene: TRBD1
J gene: TRBJ1-2
CDR3 DNA: TGTGCCAGCAGTCGGGACAGTACGAACTATGGCTACACCTTC
CDR3 protein: CASSRDSTNYGYTF

clone size: -
V gene: TRBV28
D gene: TRBD2
J gene: TRBJ2-7
CDR3 DNA: TGTGCCAGCAGTTTCCGGGGGGCCTACGAGCAGTACTTC
CDR3 protein: CASSFRGAYEQYF

clone size: -
V gene: TRBV19
D gene: -
J gene: TRBJ1-6
CDR3 DNA: TGTGCCAGTAGTATAGGTACTTACTCACCCCTCCACTTT
CDR3 protein: CASSIGTYSPLHF

clone size: -
V gene: TRBV18
D gene: TRBD2
J gene: TRBJ2-3
CDR3 DNA: TGTGCCAGCTCCCAGACTAGCGGGAGACCAGATACGCAGTATTTT
CDR3 protein: CASSQTSGRPDTQYF

clone size: -
V gene: TRBV4-1
D gene: -
J gene: TRBJ2-1
CDR3 DNA: TGCGCCAGCAGCCAAAGGGACTCGTCCTACAATGAGCAGTTCTTC
CDR3 protein: CASSQRDSSYNEQFF

clone size: -
V gene: TRBV2
D gene: -
J gene: TRBJ2-1
CDR3 DNA: TGTGCCAGCAGCCTTTCCGACAATGAGCAGTTCTTC
CDR3 protein: CASSLSDNEQFF

clone size: -
V gene: TRBV30
D gene: -
J gene: TRBJ2-1
CDR3 DNA: TGTGGGGTGGTGGGGAGCTCCTACAATGAGCAGTTCTTC
CDR3 protein: CGVVGSSYNEQFF

clone size: -
V gene: TRBV19
D gene: -
J gene: TRBJ2-1
CDR3 DNA: TGTGCCAGCAATAGCGGAAGCTCCTACAATGAGCAGTTCTTC
CDR3 protein: CASNSGSSYNEQFF

clone size: -
V gene: TRBV6-5
D gene: -
J gene: TRBJ2-6
CDR3 DNA: TGTGCCAGCAGTTACTCCGGACTCTCTGGGGCCAACGTCCTGACTTTC
CDR3 protein: CASSYSGLSGANVLTF

clone size: -
V gene: TRBV27
D gene: -
J gene: TRBJ2-3
CDR3 DNA: TGTGCCAGCAGTTTCCTCGGGACTTATACGCAGTATTTT
CDR3 protein: CASSFLGTYTQYF

clone size: -
V gene: TRBV11-1
D gene: -
J gene: TRBJ2-7
CDR3 DNA: TGTGCCAGCAGCATACCTCCGGAGGGACAGCAGTACTTC
CDR3 protein: CASSIPPEGQQYF

clone size: -
V gene: TRBV30
D gene: -
J gene: TRBJ1-2
CDR3 DNA: TGTGCCTGGAGTATCAGGACAGTCATATCGAACTATGGCTACACCTTC
CDR3 protein: CAWSIRTVISNYGYTF

clone size: few
V gene: TRBV30
D gene: -
J gene: TRBJ1-2
CDR3 DNA: TGTGCCTGGGCGGGCAGCTTTAACTATGGCTACACCTTC
CDR3 protein: CAWAGSFNYGYTF

clone size: -
V gene: TRBV7-3
D gene: -
J gene: TRBJ1-1
CDR3 DNA: TGTGCCAGCAGCTCCGTGGGGGGGGGTACTGAAGCTTTCTTT
CDR3 protein: CASSSVGGGTEAFF

clone size: -
V gene: TRBV30
D gene: TRBD1
J gene: TRBJ1-2
CDR3 DNA: TGTGCCGGTTCACAGGGGAGCTATGGCTACACCTTC
CDR3 protein: CAGSQGSYGYTF

clone size: once
V gene: TRBV27
D gene: TRBD2
J gene: TRBJ2-7
CDR3 DNA: TGTGCCAGCAGTTTAACCGGGACTAGCGGGAGCTACGAGCAGTACTTC
CDR3 protein: CASSLTGTSGSYEQYF

clone size: -
V gene: TRBV19
D gene: TRBD2
J gene: TRBJ2-1
CDR3 DNA: TGTGCCAGTAGTATATCTAGCGGGAAGTACAATGAGCAGTTCTTC
CDR3 protein: CASSISSGKYNEQFF

clone size: -
V gene: TRBV28
D gene: -
J gene: TRBJ2-1
CDR3 DNA: TGTGCCAGCACCCCTGGGCAGGGGCCCTACAATGAGCAGTTCTTC
CDR3 protein: CASTPGQGPYNEQFF

clone size: few
V gene: TRBV2
D gene: TRBD1
J gene: TRBJ2-3
CDR3 DNA: TGTGCCAGCGGCGGAGCGACAGGGCCGACAGATACGCAGTATTTT
CDR3 protein: CASGGATGPTDTQYF

clone size: -
V gene: TRBV27
D gene: -
J gene: TRBJ2-3
CDR3 DNA: TGTGCCAGCAGTAAATTTATTGCAGATACGCAGTATTTT
CDR3 protein: CASSKFIADTQYF

clone size: -
V gene: TRBV11-2
D gene: -
J gene: TRBJ1-5
CDR3 DNA: TGTGCCAGCAGCTTATCCGGGGGGGGCAATCAGCCCCAGCATTTT
CDR3 protein: CASSLSGGGNQPQHF

clone size: -
V gene: TRBV27
D gene: -
J gene: TRBJ2-1
CDR3 DNA: TGTGCCAGCAGTTTAGGGAGAAGGAATGAGCAGTTCTTC
CDR3 protein: CASSLGRRNEQFF

clone size: -
V gene: TRBV5-4
D gene: -
J gene: TRBJ2-5
CDR3 DNA: TGTGCCAGCACTTCGGGCGGGTACCAAGAGACCCAGTACTTC
CDR3 protein: CASTSGGYQETQYF

clone size: few
V gene: TRBV6-1
D gene: -
J gene: TRBJ1-2
CDR3 DNA: TGTGCCAGCAGTTCCCCAAGGGCCGAGGGAGAAGGCTACACCTTC
CDR3 protein: CASSSPRAEGEGYTF

clone size: -
V gene: TRBV15
D gene: -
J gene: TRBJ1-2
CDR3 DNA: TGTGCCACCAGCAGAGGGGCAGGGATCAATGGCTACACCTTC
CDR3 protein: CATSRGAGINGYTF

clone size: -
V gene: TRBV6-1
D gene: TRBD2
J gene: TRBJ2-7
CDR3 DNA: TGTGCCAGCAGCTATACTAGCGGGAGTTACGAGCAGTACTTC
CDR3 protein: CASSYTSGSYEQYF

clone size: -
V gene: TRBV5-6
D gene: -
J gene: TRBJ1-4
CDR3 DNA: TGTGCCAGCAGCTATACGGGGTTAGCTAATGAAAAACTGTTTTTT
CDR3 protein: CASSYTGLANEKLFF

clone size: -
V gene: TRBV29-1
D gene: TRBD2
J gene: TRBJ2-1
CDR3 DNA: TGCAGCGTTACACTAGCGGGGGACTACAATGAGCAGTTCTTC
CDR3 protein: CSVTLAGDYNEQFF

clone size: -
V gene: TRBV30
D gene: -
J gene: TRBJ1-1
CDR3 DNA: TGTGCCTGGAATAGGCAGGGATGGGACACTGAAGCTTTCTTT
CDR3 protein: CAWNRQGWDTEAFF

clone size: -
V gene: TRBV9
D gene: -
J gene: TRBJ1-5
CDR3 DNA: TGTGCCAGCAGCGTAGCAGGGGTTAGCAATCAGCCCCAGCATTTT
CDR3 protein: CASSVAGVSNQPQHF

clone size: few
V gene: TRBV28
D gene: -
J gene: TRBJ1-3
CDR3 DNA: TGTGCCAGCAGTTCAGGGGCCTCTGGAAACACCATATATTTT
CDR3 protein: CASSSGASGNTIYF

clone size: -
V gene: TRBV5-1
D gene: -
J gene: TRBJ1-3
CDR3 DNA: TGCGCCAGCAGCTTGGAAGGGGTAGGAAACACCATATATTTT
CDR3 protein: CASSLEGVGNTIYF

clone size: few
V gene: TRBV2
D gene: TRBD2
J gene: TRBJ2-1
CDR3 DNA: TGTGCCAGCAGTGAAGGTCTCGGACTAGCGGGAGGAGGTGGGGTCTTC
CDR3 protein: CASSEGLGLAGGGGVF

clone size: few
V gene: TRBV7-6
D gene: TRBD2
J gene: TRBJ2-1
CDR3 DNA: TGTGCCAGCAGCCCCCCCAGGGCTAGCGGGGGACCTTTCGATGAGCAGTTCTTC
CDR3 protein: CASSPPRASGGPFDEQFF

clone size: -
V gene: TRBV6-6
D gene: -
J gene: TRBJ1-6
CDR3 DNA: TGTGCCGGCAGTGATCCTGGGAGGTCGGTCTCACCCCTCCACTTT
CDR3 protein: CAGSDPGRSVSPLHF

clone size: few
V gene: TRBV4-1
D gene: -
J gene: TRBJ1-2
CDR3 DNA: TGCGCCAGCAGCCAATTTTCTTACGGTCAGACTACGCAGGATGGCTACACCTTC
CDR3 protein: CASSQFSYGQTTQDGYTF

clone size: -
V gene: TRBV28
D gene: -
J gene: TRBJ1-5
CDR3 DNA: TGTGCCAGCAGGATGGACACCAATCAGCCCCAGCATTTT
CDR3 protein: CASRMDTNQPQHF

clone size: -
V gene: TRBV9
D gene: -
J gene: TRBJ1-2
CDR3 DNA: TGTGCCAGCAGCCAGGGTCTCAACTATGGCTACACCTTC
CDR3 protein: CASSQGLNYGYTF

clone size: -
V gene: TRBV28
D gene: TRBD1
J gene: TRBJ1-3
CDR3 DNA: TGTGCCAGCAGTTGGATGGGACAGTCGAACACCATATATTTT
CDR3 protein: CASSWMGQSNTIYF

clone size: -
V gene: TRBV7-3
D gene: -
J gene: TRBJ2-1
CDR3 DNA: TGTGCCAGCAGCTTGGGCCAGAAGCAGTTCTTC
CDR3 protein: CASSLGQKQFF

clone size: -
V gene: TRBV6-5
D gene: TRBD1
J gene: TRBJ1-1
CDR3 DNA: TGTGCCAGCAACGGACAGGGGGCTTGGACTGAAGCTTTCTTT
CDR3 protein: CASNGQGAWTEAFF

clone size: few
V gene: TRBV6-5
D gene: TRBD1
J gene: TRBJ1-2
CDR3 DNA: TGTGCCAGCAGTCGGGACAGGGCGACTTATGGCTACACCTTC
CDR3 protein: CASSRDRATYGYTF

clone size: -
V gene: TRBV7-3
D gene: -
J gene: TRBJ2-5
CDR3 DNA: TGTGCCAGCAGCTTAATCCCTCTACCCGAGGGGACCCAGTACTTC
CDR3 protein: CASSLIPLPEGTQYF

clone size: -
V gene: TRBV28
D gene: TRBD1
J gene: TRBJ2-7
CDR3 DNA: TGTGCCAGCAGTGCACCGGGACAGGGCTACGAGCAGTACTTC
CDR3 protein: CASSAPGQGYEQYF

clone size: -
V gene: TRBV6-5
D gene: TRBD1
J gene: TRBJ1-1
CDR3 DNA: TGTGCCAGCAGTACCGACAGGGGGCTTGAAGCTTTCTTT
CDR3 protein: CASSTDRGLEAFF

clone size: once
V gene: TRBV25-1
D gene: -
J gene: TRBJ2-1
CDR3 DNA: TGTGCCAGCAGTGAAGGTCGGGAGTGGTACAATGAGCAGTTCTTC
CDR3 protein: CASSEGREWYNEQFF

clone size: -
V gene: TRBV4-3
D gene: -
J gene: TRBJ2-3
CDR3 DNA: TGCGCCAGCAGCCAACAGGCCACAGATACGCAGTATTTT
CDR3 protein: CASSQQATDTQYF

clone size: -
V gene: TRBV30
D gene: TRBD1
J gene: TRBJ1-2
CDR3 DNA: TGTGCCTGGAGAGAACAGGGGGACGGCTACACCTTC
CDR3 protein: CAWREQGDGYTF

clone size: -
V gene: TRBV13
D gene: -
J gene: TRBJ2-7
CDR3 DNA: TGTGCCAGCAGCTTAGGGGGTAGGGGGGAGCAGTACTTC
CDR3 protein: CASSLGGRGEQYF